This T cell receptor (beta chain) was sequenced in a study of shared clonotypes between healthy human individuals. Looking at the study overall: Researchers assigned three CD4 naive, three CD4 memory, two CD8 naive and one CD8 memory plate to each donor.

Trimming left V 0 bases short and J 6 bases short, with 13 bases between. The CDR3 has 15 amino acids. Per germline, CDR1 SGDLS and CDR2 YYNGEE. Study-wide results and limits: Rarefaction gave evidence that sorted-subset sequencing remained incomplete despite large depth.

Naivety among CD8 cells was defined by CD45RO negativity and positive CCR7 selection, thereby excluding terminally differentiated effector memory CD45RA+ cells. Using immunoSEQ multiplex PCR, the repertoire was profiled, and TCRdb retains in-frame clones only, with some absent. The sample gives hundreds of thousands of clones, nearly 95% of which show up once; nearly 25% is in the top ten. This clone appeared once. The antigen is unknown. The TCR comes from a man aged 25-45 years in good health. Sequencing input: naive CD8+ T cells sorted from blood. The chain joins TRBV9 to TRBJ2-1; D unresolved. The CDR3 loop is CASSVERTFFNEQFF. CDR3 DNA: TGTGCCAGCAGCGTAGAAAGAACATTCTTCAATGAGCAGTTCTTC.